The count of the clone carrying this T cell receptor (beta chain) is one. This sample was taken from a study of blood T cell repertoires in COVID-19. Study summary: Samples came from the United States, Italy and Spain, spanning acute and convalescent COVID-19. PBMCs, B-cell-depleted T cells, or T cells were the source of the cDNA or gDNA that made up the material.

The germline V gene encodes CDR1 SGHRS and CDR2 YFSETQ. The CDR3 loop spans 11 amino acids. V shed 5 bases, J shed 9 bases, and the junction held 4 bases outside the gene matches. Measured with immunoSEQ multiplex PCR; TCRdb has only the in-frame clones, and not every one. Among approximately 390,000 clones listed, about 90% were seen once. This TCR was sampled from a man between 18 and 35 years old with active or convalescent COVID-19. Sequencing used peripheral blood. The rearrangement links TRBV5-1 to TRBJ1-1; 7 nucleotides match TRBD1. This chain's CDR3 is CASSPGQQAFF. The CDR3 DNA follows: TGCGCCAGCAGTCCGGGACAGCAAGCTTTCTTT.